This is a list of T cell receptor beta chains from one sample in a study of blood T cells in healthy people across ages. Using its own MiXCR run on the 5' RACE reads, TCRdb lists one record per CDR3 protein. The data contain over a million distinct CDR3 sequences, approximately 26% of them singletons. The same data also contributed to another study, on T cells of mothers and their children.

The sample taken for sequencing was blood. The receptors come from a girl aged 2 to 10 in good health. Both conserved end residues are part of each CDR3. The D gene is left open where the match is weak.

j_call d_call v_call cdr3_aa
TRBJ2-3 TRBD1 TRBV5-4 CASSFQGARTQYF
TRBJ2-2 TRBD2 TRBV7-8 CASSLGTSITGELFF
TRBJ2-5 TRBD2 TRBV20-1 CSAEAGGGEAQYF
TRBJ2-4 . TRBV3-1 CASSHPGTPMNIQYF
TRBJ2-7 TRBD1 TRBV12-5 CASGLVVGQATYEQYF
TRBJ2-3 TRBD1 TRBV18 CASSRQQGTGGTDTQYF
TRBJ2-1 TRBD2 TRBV7-2 CASSLMIAGGGGQFF
TRBJ2-7 TRBD2 TRBV7-2 CASSPQGSASGRGEQYF
TRBJ2-7 TRBD2 TRBV15 CATRRRTSDYEQYF
. . TRBV10-3 CAISEALGRYEQYF
TRBJ1-3 . TRBV7-2 CASSLGASSGNTIYF
. TRBD2 TRBV11-2 CASSWGLADLSYEQYF
TRBJ2-7 . TRBV9 CASSVGDSVSYEQYF
TRBJ1-5 TRBD1 TRBV28 CASSTRDSPINEPQHF
TRBJ2-7 TRBD1 TRBV20-1 CSAQPLDRGSYEQYF
. . TRBV7-6 CASQEYEQYF
TRBJ2-5 . TRBV7-8 CASSPVSGQETQYF
TRBJ2-7 TRBD2 TRBV20-1 CSARDRATSGGLSYEQYF
. . TRBV3-1 CASSQEVGWTGKYEQYF
TRBJ1-2 TRBD1 TRBV29-1 CSVVDRAGGYTF
TRBJ1-5 . TRBV29-1 CSVALNQGSNQPQHF
TRBJ1-4 . TRBV29-1 CSVGGGEEKLFF
TRBJ2-3 TRBD2 TRBV20-1 CSAKSSAGGLTDTQYF
TRBJ2-5 TRBD1 TRBV2 CASSRDRGHQETQYF
TRBJ2-7 . TRBV7-9 CAGSLEDSYEQYF
TRBJ2-7 . TRBV28 CASSLWRSGEQYF
TRBJ2-1 . TRBV5-1 CASSLDRGGDNEQFF
TRBJ2-5 TRBD2 TRBV7-3 CASSHGGGYQETQYF
TRBJ2-1 TRBD2 TRBV19 CASSIKAGLADNEQFF
TRBJ1-2 TRBD1 TRBV4-3 CASSQEPDRGNGYTF
TRBJ1-2 . TRBV2 CASSLNPYDMAGTYYGYTF
TRBJ2-3 . TRBV4-1 CASSPLYDGDTQYF
. . TRBV4-1 CASSQDDGALARRSYEQYF
TRBJ1-1 . TRBV6-6 CASSYYPGRMNTEAFF
TRBJ2-1 TRBD2 TRBV7-2 CASSGTSAYNEQFF
TRBJ2-1 . TRBV4-2 CASSLWVGPQHNEQFF
TRBJ1-2 TRBD1 TRBV24-1 CATSDQGAMAGYTF
TRBJ2-7 TRBD1 TRBV6-5 CASSSSWGGGTGRYEQYF
TRBJ2-5 . TRBV20-1 CSASKEETQYF
TRBJ1-4 . TRBV4-1 CASSLISGQRTNEKLFF
TRBJ2-3 TRBD2 TRBV5-1 CASSFGPSGRGGDTQYF
TRBJ1-3 TRBD1 TRBV18 CASSPRSTGTGAGNTIYF
TRBJ2-1 TRBD2 TRBV7-2 CASSLARGGGGNEQFF
TRBJ1-6 . TRBV12-3/TRBV12-4 CASRGPQPTLHF
TRBJ2-4 TRBD1 TRBV5-1 CASSLDTGGVNIQYF
TRBJ1-1 TRBD1 TRBV5-1 CASTKQGSDTEAFF
TRBJ2-3 . TRBV11-2 CASSLLVSDTQYF
TRBJ2-2 . TRBV5-5 CASSLGHLTGELFF
TRBJ2-5 . TRBV11-2 CASSFLARPQTQYF
. . TRBV10-3 CAIMTEYEQYF
TRBJ2-5 TRBD2 TRBV9 CASSESTSGGAETQYF
TRBJ1-1 TRBD1 TRBV28 CASRPQGADTEAFF
TRBJ2-1 TRBD1 TRBV28 CASTSGTGNEQFF
TRBJ2-1 . TRBV24-1 CATSDGAKGINEQFF
TRBJ2-1 . TRBV2 CASSLRRHEQFF
TRBJ1-1 TRBD1 TRBV6-1 CASKQGEDTEAFF
TRBJ1-5 . TRBV29-1 CSLETGGRSNQPQHF
. TRBD1 TRBV20-1 CSAGRLGTGRIEQYF
TRBJ2-7 TRBD2 TRBV20-1 CSARELGLAREQYF
TRBJ1-2 . TRBV4-1 CASSQDESGGYTF